The 20 T cell receptor beta chains presented below share a single source sample, sequenced in a study of memory CD4+ T cells and cytomegalovirus serostatus. The protocol was immunoSEQ multiplex PCR, while the TCRdb copy is restricted to in-frame clones and leaves out a portion. The table shows 50,000 to 70,000 clones, with less than 85% occurring only once. The sort gate was single viable CD3+CD4+CD8-CD45RO+ cells for memory CD4+ T cells. The sequencing sample was made of memory CD4+ T cells from blood. The source is an adult in good health and CMV-seronegative.

The rearrangement joins TRBV19 to TRBJ1-3; no firm D call. V was clipped by 4 bases and J by 0 bases, with 13 bases between them. The CDR3 is 16 residues long. Germline values: CDR1 LNHDA, CDR2 SQIVND (reference sequence). In DNA, the CDR3 is TGTGCCAGTAGTACTCCGACAAAGAGCTCTGGAAACACCATATATTTT. Protein: CASSTPTKSSGNTIYF.

This clone was seen once. The chain carries TRBV30 and TRBJ1-3, with D possibly being TRBD1 (6 bases). CDR1 and CDR2 from the germline V gene are GTSNPN and SVGIG (reference sequence). Trimming removed 2 bases at V and 8 bases at J, with 19 bases between. The CDR3 covers 15 residues. The CDR3 DNA follows: TGTGCCTGGAGTACCGGCGGGGGCTTGGGAGACACCATATATTTT. Residues: CAWSTGGGLGDTIYF.

This clone counts as medium-sized. The chain recombines TRBV6-5 with TRBJ2-7, with 7 positions matching TRBD1. Germline V gives CDR1 MNHEY, CDR2 SVGAGI. The CDR3 has 16 amino acids. The junction had 10 bases not matched to a gene; V was cut back by 2 bases and J by 3 bases. CDR3 in amino acids: CASSYNPGTDFYEQYF. As DNA, the CDR3 is TGTGCCAGCAGTTACAACCCCGGGACAGATTTCTACGAGCAGTACTTC.

The rearrangement uses TRBV28 and TRBJ1-4, with a tentative D call TRBD1 (5 bases). V lost 3 bases, J lost 8 bases, and 13 bases lay in between. In germline, CDR1 is MDHEN, CDR2 SYDVKM. There are 14 residues in the CDR3. The CDR3: CASSLRQGGEKLFF. The CDR3 DNA is TGTGCCAGCAGTTTGAGGCAGGGCGGGGAAAAACTGTTTTTT.

The chain is built from TRBV29-1 and TRBJ2-7; D call uncertain. CDR3 length: 11 residues. The germline CDR1 and CDR2 sequences are SQVTM and ANQGSEA. V lost 7 bases, J lost 0 bases, and 7 bases lay in between. The CDR3 DNA is TGCAGCGCCTACGTCTCCTACGAGCAGTACTTC. Translated, it gives CSAYVSYEQYF.

This clone appeared a few times. The rearrangement joins TRBV5-1 to TRBJ2-3, with 13 bases lining up with TRBD2. This CDR3 has 14 residues. V gave up 3 bases and J gave up 6 bases; unmatched junction bases: 1. CDR1 and CDR2 (germline): SGHRS, YFSETQ. The CDR3 region is CASSSTSGGDTQYF. The CDR3 DNA is TGCGCCAGCAGCTCGACTAGCGGGGGGGATACGCAGTATTTT.

The chain links TRBV9 to TRBJ2-5; possible D gene TRBD1, 5 bases. The V end lost 4 bases, the J end lost 5 bases, and 15 bases lay between the germline ends. The CDR3 has 14 amino acids. In germline, CDR1 is SGDLS, CDR2 YYNGEE. The CDR3 bases are TGTGCCAGCAGCCGTAGTGAAGGGGTTGAGACCCAGTACTTC. It yields the protein CASSRSEGVETQYF.

The chain uses TRBV6-6 and TRBJ1-2, with D hard to call. V was trimmed by 6 bases and J by 3 bases, leaving 17 bases between them. The CDR3 loop spans 15 amino acids. Germline CDR1 reads MNHNY; CDR2 reads SVGAGI (reference sequence). CDR3 in amino acids: CASRIGKGLDYGYTF. The CDR3 DNA reads TGTGCCAGCAGAATCGGGAAAGGGTTGGACTATGGCTACACCTTC.

The rearrangement links TRBV5-1 to TRBJ1-4; maybe TRBD1 (5 bases). Trimming left V 0 bases short and J 5 bases short, with 8 bases between. CDR1 and CDR2 from the germline V gene are SGHRS and YFSETQ. The CDR3 runs to 14 residues. CDR3 sequence reads: CASSLEAGNEKLFF. As DNA, the CDR3 is TGCGCCAGCAGCTTGGAGGCAGGGAATGAAAAACTGTTTTTT.

The chain uses TRBV25-1 and TRBJ2-3, with 11 bases matching TRBD2. V trimming: 8 bases; J trimming: 1 base; junction bases outside the gene matches: 2. The CDR3 has 14 residues. Germline CDR1 MGHDK, CDR2 SYGVNS. CDR3: CASQGLAGTDTQYF. CDR3 sequence (DNA): TGTGCCAGCCAGGGACTAGCGGGCACAGATACGCAGTATTTT.

The J gene is TRBJ2-1, the V gene TRBV14, with 7 bases identical to TRBD2. The CDR3 is 18 amino acids. Germline lookup yields CDR1 SGHDN and CDR2 FVKESK. The V gene end was trimmed by 0 bases and the J gene end by 0 bases; junction bases not matched to a gene: 8. The CDR3 coding sequence is TGTGCCAGCAGCCAAGATTATGGGAGCGGGATCTCCTACAATGAGCAGTTCTTC. Its protein product is CASSQDYGSGISYNEQFF.

With respect to this clone: Relative to the germline gene, one junction end is altered; a read error may explain this. The J gene is TRBJ1-1, the V gene TRBV5-1; the D gene is possibly TRBD1 (5 bases). Germline CDR1 and CDR2: SGHRS and YFSETQ. This CDR3 has 13 residues. The CDR3 is CASSIPGSTEAFF. CDR3 bases: TGTGCCAGCAGTATTCCAGGGAGCACTGAAGCTTTCTTT.

This clone occurred a few times. The chain is built from TRBV9 and TRBJ2-3; 10 bases are a match to TRBD2. The germline gives CDR1 SGDLS, CDR2 YYNGEE. CDR3 size: 15 residues. V shed 4 bases, J shed 1 base, and the junction held 3 bases outside the gene matches. CDR3 protein: CASSRTSGGTDTQYF. In nucleotides, the CDR3 is TGTGCCAGCAGCCGGACTAGCGGAGGCACAGATACGCAGTATTTT.

V and J are TRBV6-1 and TRBJ2-2; D is unclear. Trimming pared 2 bases from V and 9 bases from J, leaving 19 bases between. Germline values: CDR1 MNHNS, CDR2 SASEGT. This CDR3 is built from 16 residues. CDR3 in amino acids: CASSEISLGLGRELFF. DNA of the CDR3: TGTGCCAGCAGTGAAATTTCCCTCGGCCTTGGCCGGGAGCTGTTTTTT.

V gene TRBV15 combines with J gene TRBJ1-6; possible D gene TRBD1, 5 bases. CDR3 length: 16 amino acids. The V gene lost 4 bases and the J gene lost 8 bases, with 18 bases spanning the gap. CDR1 LNHNV and CDR2 YYDKDF come from the germline V gene (reference sequence). CDR3 region: CATSTTEGVRDSPLHF. DNA for the CDR3: TGTGCCACCAGCACAACCGAGGGAGTCAGGGATTCACCCCTCCACTTT.

CDR3 sequence (DNA): TGTGCCAGCAGCTTAGCGCTGGACAGAGGCAATCAGCCCCAGCATTTT. Protein sequence: CASSLALDRGNQPQHF. V usage is TRBV7-2 and J usage is TRBJ1-5; TRBD1 might be the D (6 bases). V was clipped by 0 bases and J by 2 bases, with 11 bases between them. The length of the CDR3 is 16 residues. The germline V gene encodes CDR1 SGHTA and CDR2 FQGNSA.

The chain joins TRBV6-1 to TRBJ1-1; D is undetermined. Germline loops: CDR1 MNHNS, CDR2 SASEGT. The CDR3 length is 14 residues. Trimming left V 6 bases short and J 0 bases short, with 11 bases between. The CDR3 sequence is CASRIQGMNTEAFF. CDR3 bases: TGTGCCAGCAGGATCCAAGGGATGAACACTGAAGCTTTCTTT.

About this clone itself: This sample also contains other DNA sequences that code for the same CDR3. The CDR3 spells CASSRPRLAGLGGEQFF. In DNA, the CDR3 is TGCGCCAGCAGCCGTCCCCGGTTAGCGGGGTTGGGCGGCGAGCAGTTCTTC. The rearrangement joins TRBV5-1 to TRBJ2-1; 8 bases map to TRBD2. J was trimmed by 10 bases and V by 4 bases; bases with no gene match: 19. The CDR3 has 17 residues. Looked up from germline, CDR1 is SGHRS and CDR2 is YFSETQ.

The chain combines TRBV5-1 with TRBJ2-5; D perhaps matches TRBD1 (6 bases). The V end lost 0 bases, the J end lost 5 bases, and 17 bases lay between the germline ends. In germline, CDR1 is SGHRS, CDR2 YFSETQ. The CDR3 sequence is 16 residues long. As DNA, the CDR3 is TGCGCCAGCAGCTTGGGGATGGGACAAGGAGTGGAGACCCAGTACTTC. Its protein product is CASSLGMGQGVETQYF.

The chain carries TRBV29-1 and TRBJ2-3, with 7 bases fitting TRBD2. This CDR3 has 13 amino acids. In germline, CDR1 is SQVTM, CDR2 ANQGSEA. The J segment lost 3 bases and the V segment lost 6 bases, leaving 6 bases of the junction unmatched. The CDR3: CSVQAGLTDTQYF. In DNA, the CDR3 is TGCAGCGTCCAAGCGGGATTAACAGATACGCAGTATTTT.